Listed here is a single TCR beta chain. The antigen is not known. This CDR3 is 16 amino acids long. Germline-derived CDR1 and CDR2 are SGHDT and YYEEEE. V lost 1 base and J lost 3, with 16 bases in between. Sequencing was performed with immunoSEQ multiplex PCR; in TCRdb, only in-frame clones are kept and a portion is missing. Seen here are roughly 58,000 clones, over 90% observed once, and the top ten hold approximately 18%. These data come from a study of OX40 agonist ivuxolimab in advanced cancers. Turning to the study itself: Ivuxolimab doses were 0.01, 0.1, 0.3, 1.5, 3 or 10 mg/kg every 2 weeks. Those treated in dose escalation had hepatocellular carcinoma, melanoma, renal cell cancer or head and neck cancer. Age averaged about 62 years (range roughly 20 to 90), and 70% to 85% were male. Overall study results and limits: Researchers did not establish what antigens the expanded peripheral T cells target.

Sample: CD4+ or CD8+ T cells sorted from blood, taken in a trial of the OX40 agonist ivuxolimab. The rearrangement joins TRBV5-6 to TRBJ1-1; TRBD1 might be the D (5 bases). This receptor was taken from an adult with an advanced solid tumor such as melanoma, head and neck, liver or kidney cancer. The CDR3 DNA follows: TGTGCCAGCAGCTTGACCCTACGGGGGTCAGACACTGAAGCTTTCTTT. Translated, it gives CASSLTLRGSDTEAFF.